This TCR beta chain is drawn from a study of T cells after yellow fever vaccination. This clonotype was seen more than once but under ten times. The CDR3 is 15 residues long. J lost 4 bases, V lost 3 bases, and 6 bases had no gene match. CDR1 is SNHLY and CDR2 is FYNNEI in the germline V gene. Via MiXCR, TCRdb re-called the 5' RACE reads, giving one row per CDR3 protein. This table holds some 400,000 distinct CDR3 sequences, 6.2% found once. The source of this sequence is a young man who received the YFV17D yellow fever vaccine. The sample was PBMCs, taken 5 days after the yellow fever booster vaccination. The chain uses TRBV2 and TRBJ1-5, with 7 bases that match TRBD1. CDR3 amino acids: CASSENRGQNQPQHF. The CDR3 nucleotides read TGTGCCAGCAGTGAGAACAGGGGACAGAATCAGCCCCAGCATTTT.